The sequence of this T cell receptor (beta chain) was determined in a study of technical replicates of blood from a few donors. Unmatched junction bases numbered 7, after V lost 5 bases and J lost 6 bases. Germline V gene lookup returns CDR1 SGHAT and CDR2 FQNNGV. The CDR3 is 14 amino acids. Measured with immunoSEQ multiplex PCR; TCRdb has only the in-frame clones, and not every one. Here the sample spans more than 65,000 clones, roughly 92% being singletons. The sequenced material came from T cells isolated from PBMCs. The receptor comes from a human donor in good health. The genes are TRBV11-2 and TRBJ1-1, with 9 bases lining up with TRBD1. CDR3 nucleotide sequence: TGTGCCAGCAGCACGTCCCGGGACAGGGCTGAAGCTTTCTTT. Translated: CASSTSRDRAEAFF.